This T cell receptor beta chain stems from a study of OX40 agonist ivuxolimab in advanced cancers. Study at large: Patients were dosed intravenously with ivuxolimab at 0.01 to 10 mg/kg every 2 weeks. At 82.7% male, the cohort had a mean age of approximately 60 years, ranging from roughly 23 to 80. Study results and caveats: More expanded clones were found, on average, in CD8+ than in CD4+ T cells.

Exclusion applied to patients with autoimmune disease history or systemic immunosuppression. About this clone itself: Antigen specificity is unknown.

Data came from immunoSEQ multiplex PCR; TCRdb stores just in-frame clones and leaves some out. The sample has approximately 31,000 clones, roughly 86% seen once; the top ten hold under 65%. The TCR comes from an adult with an advanced solid tumor such as melanoma, head and neck, liver or kidney cancer. The input for sequencing was CD4+ or CD8+ T cells sorted from blood, taken in a trial of the OX40 agonist ivuxolimab.

The CDR3 sequence is CASGVTGGNGYTF. The CDR3 DNA reads as TGCGCCAGCGGAGTAACAGGGGGCAACGGCTACACCTTC. The genes are TRBV5-1 and TRBJ1-2; 9 bases line up with TRBD1. The V segment lost 7 bases and the J segment 8 bases; nucleotides outside the gene matches: 9. CDR3 size: 13 residues. The germline V gene has CDR1 SGHRS and CDR2 YFSETQ.